This is a list of T cell receptor beta chains from one sample in a study of T cell changes during pregnancy in multiple sclerosis. Here immunoSEQ multiplex PCR was the method, and the copy in TCRdb shows in-frame clones only, minus some. The table lists 40,000 to 55,000 clones, under 95% of them singletons. The specimen comprised CD8+ T cells from peripheral blood mononuclear cells, sampled in the second trimester of pregnancy. Receptors originate from a female donor with multiple sclerosis, enrolled in a pregnancy study. The conserved cysteine and the conserved F or W are not part of the CDR3 here. The order of the fields is J gene, V gene, CDR3 protein.

>TRBJ2-2|TRBV25-1
ASSDNQGAGTGELF
>TRBJ2-5|TRBV27
ASTWTGGSETQY
>TRBJ2-7|TRBV5-5
ASSWGGREVDEQY
>TRBJ2-7|TRBV7-8
ASSFGDTSYEQY
>TRBJ2-7|TRBV10-3
ATTPTGANEQY
>TRBJ1-1|TRBV7-3
ASSSGQGISEAF
>TRBJ2-2|TRBV4-3
ASSQEQTGTTGELF
>TRBJ2-7|TRBV6-6
ASSPVGFKQY
>TRBJ2-1|TRBV30
AWVLAYEQF
>TRBJ1-1|TRBV29-1
SVDGQANTEAF
>TRBJ2-7|TRBV19
ASSSSYEQY
>TRBJ2-2|TRBV7-3
ASSSLESNTGELF
>TRBJ1-1|TRBV5-1
ASSLGPGTEAF
>TRBJ1-5|TRBV10-3
AISDKGLNQPQH